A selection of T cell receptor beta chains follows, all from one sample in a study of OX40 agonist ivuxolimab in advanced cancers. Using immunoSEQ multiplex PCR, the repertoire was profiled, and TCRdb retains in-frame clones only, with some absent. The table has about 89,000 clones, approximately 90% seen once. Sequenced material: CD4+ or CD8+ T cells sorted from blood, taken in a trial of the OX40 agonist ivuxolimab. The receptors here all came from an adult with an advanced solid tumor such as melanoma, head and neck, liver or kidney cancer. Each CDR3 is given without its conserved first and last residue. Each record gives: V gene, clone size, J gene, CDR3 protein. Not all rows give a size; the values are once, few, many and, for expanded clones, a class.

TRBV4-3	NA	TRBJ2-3	ASSQPGQGGKATDTQY
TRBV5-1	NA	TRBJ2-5	ASSPGASGGAETQY
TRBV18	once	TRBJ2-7	ASSPGTDYEQY
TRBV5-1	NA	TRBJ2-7	ASSLWASGRSGEQY
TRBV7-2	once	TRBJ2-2	ASSFYRTSGTPGELF
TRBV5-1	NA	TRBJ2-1	ASKPMTSSYNEQF
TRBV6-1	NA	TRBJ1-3	ASSERFVGTFGNTIY
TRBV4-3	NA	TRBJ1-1	ASSQDRSEAF
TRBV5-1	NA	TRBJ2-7	ASSLVQRGYEQY
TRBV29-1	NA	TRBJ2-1	SVEASPGEQF
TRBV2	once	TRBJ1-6	ASSEQTSNSPLH
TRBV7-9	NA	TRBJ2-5	ASSRDSHETQY
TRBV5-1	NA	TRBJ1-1	ASSGQSGIDTEAF
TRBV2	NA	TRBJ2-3	ASSEGLSTDTQY
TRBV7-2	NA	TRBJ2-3	ASSLTSGLSTDTQY
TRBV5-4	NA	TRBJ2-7	ASSRKGADEQY
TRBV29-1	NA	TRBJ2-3	SVEGGRTDTQY
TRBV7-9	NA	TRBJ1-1	ASSLGEGTEAF
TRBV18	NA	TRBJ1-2	ASSPTTVSYGYT
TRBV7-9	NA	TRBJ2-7	ASSLEGGFYEQY
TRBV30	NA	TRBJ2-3	AWATSGTADTQY
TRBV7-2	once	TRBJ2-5	ATARWGASFQETQY
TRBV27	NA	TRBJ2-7	ASSLKRGPGSYEQY
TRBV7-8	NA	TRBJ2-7	ASSLEPGTAYEQY
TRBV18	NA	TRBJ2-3	ASSPGDTQY
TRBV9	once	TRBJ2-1	ASSVAVTGGYNEQF